These T cell receptor beta chains were read from a single sample in a study of blood T cell repertoires in COVID-19. TCRdb's copy holds only in-frame clones and misses some; the assay was immunoSEQ multiplex PCR. This sample yields some 330,000 clones, of which around 90% are seen a single time; about 5% belongs to the top ten. Sequencing was done on a sample of PBMCs or T cells enriched from blood (not recorded which). These receptors all come from a man aged 30 to 45 who had recovered from COVID-19. Both conserved end residues are part of each CDR3. The D gene is left open where the match is weak. A clone size is listed for some rows: how often the clone was seen (once, few, many), or a class if it is expanded.

d_call j_call clone_size v_call cdr3_aa cdr3_nt
TRBD1 TRBJ2-7 . TRBV7-8 CASSLTGVSEQYF TGTGCCAGCAGCTTGACAGGGGTCAGCGAGCAGTACTTC
. TRBJ1-4 . TRBV2 CASSDIGLANEKLFF TGTGCCAGCAGTGATATCGGGTTAGCTAATGAAAAACTGTTTTTT
. TRBJ2-1 . TRBV28 CASSLPGTYNEQFF TGTGCCAGCAGTTTACCTGGGACATACAATGAGCAGTTCTTC
. TRBJ1-4 . TRBV4-1 CASSQEGGTNEKLFF TGCGCCAGCAGCCAAGAAGGAGGGACTAATGAAAAACTGTTTTTT
. TRBJ2-2 . TRBV12-5 CASGSTGRRELFF TGTGCTAGTGGCTCTACAGGTCGGCGGGAGCTGTTTTTT
TRBD1 TRBJ2-1 . TRBV19 CASKLGTGNDNEQFF TGTGCCAGTAAATTGGGGACAGGGAACGACAATGAGCAGTTCTTC
TRBD1 TRBJ1-1 few TRBV10-3 CAIRADRSEAFF TGTGCCATCAGAGCGGACAGGTCTGAAGCTTTCTTT
. TRBJ2-1 . TRBV3-1/TRBV3-2 CASSRGGGYNEQFF TGTGCCAGCAGCCGGGGAGGGGGGTACAATGAGCAGTTCTTC
. TRBJ1-2 . TRBV21-1 CASSKVQGLGYTF TGTGCCAGCAGCAAAGTACAGGGCCTCGGCTACACCTTC
TRBD1 TRBJ2-7 . TRBV7-9 CASSLGTGGGYEQYF TGTGCCAGCAGCTTAGGGACAGGGGGCGGGTACGAGCAGTACTTC
TRBD1 TRBJ1-6 once TRBV3-1/TRBV3-2 CASSPLRGQGSRSPLHF TGTGCCAGCAGCCCGCTTAGGGGACAGGGGTCCCGATCACCCCTCCACTTT
. TRBJ1-6 . TRBV7-3 CASSLAGGNSPLHF TGTGCCAGCAGCTTAGCGGGGGGGAATTCACCCCTCCACTTT
TRBD1 TRBJ1-1 . TRBV3-1/TRBV3-2 CASSKQGVFTEAFF TGTGCCAGCAGCAAACAGGGGGTATTCACTGAAGCTTTCTTT
TRBD1 TRBJ2-4 . TRBV7-8 CASSFAGQGALQYF TGTGCCAGCAGCTTCGCGGGACAGGGGGCACTTCAGTACTTC
TRBD1 TRBJ1-5 . TRBV28 CAEAEGTGDQPQHF TGTGCCGAAGCAGAGGGAACAGGGGATCAGCCCCAGCATTTT
. TRBJ2-7 . TRBV21-1 CASSEMWGDEQYF TGTGCCAGCAGCGAAATGTGGGGGGACGAGCAGTACTTC
. TRBJ1-6 . TRBV9 CASSVAGGPLHF TGTGCCAGCAGCGTAGCGGGGGGGCCCCTCCACTTT
. TRBJ2-7 . TRBV7-9 CASSGGTGSYEQYF TGTGCCAGCAGCGGAGGGACGGGATCCTACGAGCAGTACTTC
TRBD2 TRBJ2-7 once TRBV3-1/TRBV3-2 CASSRQRGGYEQYF TGTGCCAGCAGTCGGCAGCGGGGTGGGTACGAGCAGTACTTC
TRBD2 TRBJ2-3 . TRBV15 CATSRDPAGLAPPDTQYF TGTGCCACCAGCAGGGACCCAGCCGGACTAGCACCCCCAGATACGCAGTATTTT
. TRBJ2-1 . TRBV21-1 CASSKEAGTGHYNEQFF TGTGCCAGCAGCAAAGAGGCCGGGACAGGACACTACAATGAGCAGTTCTTC
. TRBJ2-3 . TRBV21-1 CASSARGGWVTDTQYF TGTGCCAGCAGCGCCCGGGGGGGCTGGGTCACAGATACGCAGTATTTT
. TRBJ1-1 few TRBV5-4 CASSLLLEGGNTEAFF TGTGCCAGCAGCTTGCTCCTGGAGGGAGGAAACACTGAAGCTTTCTTT
. TRBJ2-7 . TRBV24-1 CATSDFSGSEQYF TGTGCCACCAGTGATTTTTCGGGATCCGAGCAGTACTTC
. TRBJ2-7 . TRBV5-1 CASSLKQGGYEQYF TGCGCCAGCAGCTTGAAGCAGGGGGGCTACGAGCAGTACTTC
. TRBJ2-6 . TRBV27 CASSLNGGANVLTF TGTGCCAGCAGTTTAAACGGGGGGGCCAACGTCCTGACTTTC
TRBD1 TRBJ2-3 . TRBV11-2 CASSSRRQGNYTQYF TGTGCCAGCAGCTCACGGCGACAGGGTAATTATACGCAGTATTTT
. TRBJ2-7 few TRBV14 CASSQAGFYEQYF TGTGCCAGCAGCCAAGCAGGGTTCTACGAGCAGTACTTC
. TRBJ1-3 once TRBV19 CASRDRPLSGNTIYF TGTGCCAGTCGCGACAGACCTCTCTCTGGAAACACCATATATTTT
TRBD1 TRBJ2-6 . TRBV19 CASSNLRGPGANVLTF TGTGCCAGTAGTAACCTCAGGGGGCCCGGGGCCAACGTCCTGACTTTC
. TRBJ1-1 . TRBV5-1 CASSSSVTAQNTEAFF TGCGCCAGCAGCTCCTCCGTGACAGCCCAGAACACTGAAGCTTTCTTT
. TRBJ1-1 . TRBV3-1/TRBV3-2 CASSQGTVNTEAFF TGTGCCAGCAGCCAAGGGACAGTGAACACTGAAGCTTTCTTT
. TRBJ2-2 . TRBV2 CASTDRLTGELFF TGTGCCAGCACCGACAGATTGACCGGGGAGCTGTTTTTT
. TRBJ2-7 few TRBV28 CASSSHNYEQYF TGTGCCAGCAGTTCCCACAACTACGAGCAGTACTTC
TRBD2 TRBJ2-3 . TRBV19 CATQRGFDTQYF TGTGCCACACAGCGGGGGTTTGATACGCAGTATTTT
TRBD1 TRBJ1-2 . TRBV7-8 CASSLGQGVIYGYTF TGTGCCAGCAGCTTAGGACAGGGGGTTATCTATGGCTACACCTTC
TRBD2 TRBJ2-7 . TRBV28 CASSRTSGFSYEQYF TGTGCCAGCAGTAGGACTAGCGGGTTCTCCTACGAGCAGTACTTC